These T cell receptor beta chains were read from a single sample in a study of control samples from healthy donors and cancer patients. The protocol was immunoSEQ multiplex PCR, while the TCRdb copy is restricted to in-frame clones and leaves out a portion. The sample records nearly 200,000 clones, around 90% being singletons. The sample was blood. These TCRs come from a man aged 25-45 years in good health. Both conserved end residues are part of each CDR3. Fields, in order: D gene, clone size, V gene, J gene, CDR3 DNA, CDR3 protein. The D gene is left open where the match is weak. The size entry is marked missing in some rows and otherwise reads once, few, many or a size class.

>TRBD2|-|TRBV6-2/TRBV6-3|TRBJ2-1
TGTGCCAGCAGTCGGCCCGGGACTAGCGGTTACAATGAGCAGTTCTTC
CASSRPGTSGYNEQFF
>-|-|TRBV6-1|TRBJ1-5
TGTGCCAGCAGTGAACAGTCCAGGATCAATCAGCCCCAGCATTTT
CASSEQSRINQPQHF
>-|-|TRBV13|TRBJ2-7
TGTGCCAGCAGCAATCTCTACGAGCAGTACTTC
CASSNLYEQYF
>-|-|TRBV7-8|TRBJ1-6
TGTGCCAGCAGCGGTGCAGTATCACCCCTCCACTTT
CASSGAVSPLHF
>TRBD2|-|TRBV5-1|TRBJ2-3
TGCGCCAGCGAGACTAGCGGGGGGGCCGCAGATACGCAGTATTTT
CASETSGGAADTQYF
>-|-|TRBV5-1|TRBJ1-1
TGCGCCAGCAGCTTGGTCTGGGGGAGAAAAACTGAAGCTTTCTTT
CASSLVWGRKTEAFF
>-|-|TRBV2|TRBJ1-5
TGTGCCAGCGGGGGGGGGCCCAATCAGCCCCAGCATTTT
CASGGGPNQPQHF
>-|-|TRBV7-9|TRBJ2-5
TGTGCCAGCAGCTTAGGTAGACTCGAGAATTACTTC
CASSLGRLENYF
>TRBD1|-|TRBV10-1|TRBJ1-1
TGCGCCAGCAGGCCCAACAGGGGGACCACTGAAGCTTTCTTT
CASRPNRGTTEAFF
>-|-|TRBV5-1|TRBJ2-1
TGCGCCAGTAGACGAGGGATGAGCTCCTACAATGAGCAGTTCTTC
CASRRGMSSYNEQFF
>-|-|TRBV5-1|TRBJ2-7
TGCGCCAGCAGCTCCCCATCGTCTGAGGGCATCCACGAGCAGTACTTC
CASSSPSSEGIHEQYF
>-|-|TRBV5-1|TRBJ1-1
TGCGCCAGCTATGAGGGCCTACAATCCGGCAGAGCTTTCTTT
CASYEGLQSGRAFF
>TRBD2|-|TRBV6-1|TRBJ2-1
TGTGCCAGCAGTGGATCCCTAGCGGCCTCCTACAATGAGCAGTTCTTC
CASSGSLAASYNEQFF
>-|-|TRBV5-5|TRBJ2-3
TGTGCCAGCAGCTTGGATGGGGGGGCCCCAGATACGCAGTATTTT
CASSLDGGAPDTQYF
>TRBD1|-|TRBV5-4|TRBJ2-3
TGTGCCAGCATAGACAGGGGGGGCGGGGGCCGCCCCACAGATACGCAGTATTTT
CASIDRGGGGRPTDTQYF
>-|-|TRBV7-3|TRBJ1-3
TGTGCCAGCAGCTTATACGGTGGAAACACCATATATTTT
CASSLYGGNTIYF
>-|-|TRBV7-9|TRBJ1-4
TGTGCCAGCAGCTTAGGGGGGACCTATAATGAAAAACTGTTTTTT
CASSLGGTYNEKLFF
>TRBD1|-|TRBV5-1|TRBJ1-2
TGCGCCAGCAGCGAAGACAGGGGCAACGGAGGTGGCTACACCTTC
CASSEDRGNGGGYTF
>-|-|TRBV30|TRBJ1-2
TGTGCCTGGAGATGGGGCTCCGTCGGCTATGGCTACACCTTC
CAWRWGSVGYGYTF
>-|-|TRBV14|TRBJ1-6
TGTGCCAGCAGGGAGTGGGACCTCGTCAATTCACCCCTCCACTTT
CASREWDLVNSPLHF
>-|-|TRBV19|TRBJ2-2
TGTGCCAGTAGTATTCGGCTAAGGACGACGCAGAACACCGGGGAGCTGTTTTTT
CASSIRLRTTQNTGELFF
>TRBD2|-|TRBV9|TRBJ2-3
TGTGCCAGCAGCGCGGGACTAGCGGGGGGTGGTAACACAGATACGCAGTATTTT
CASSAGLAGGGNTDTQYF
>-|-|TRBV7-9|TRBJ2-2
TGTGCCAGCAGCCTCTCGGCAGGGGCGAACACCGGGGAGCTGTTTTTT
CASSLSAGANTGELFF
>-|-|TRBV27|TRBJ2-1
TGTGCCAGCAGTCCCGGGCCCGCCTACAATGAGCAGTTCTTC
CASSPGPAYNEQFF
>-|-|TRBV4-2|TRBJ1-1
TGTGCCAGCAGCCAAGATATTGGGGCCTCTAAGGCTTTCTTT
CASSQDIGASKAFF
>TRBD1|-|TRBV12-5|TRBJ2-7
TGTGCTAGTGGTTTGCTCAAAGGGGGCAGCGAGCAGTACTTC
CASGLLKGGSEQYF
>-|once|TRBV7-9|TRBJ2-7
TGTGCCAGCAGCTTAACAGGGCCGTACGAGCAGTACTTC
CASSLTGPYEQYF
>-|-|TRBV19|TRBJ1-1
TGTGCCAGTAGTATTCAGAATATGAACACTGAAGCTTTCTTT
CASSIQNMNTEAFF
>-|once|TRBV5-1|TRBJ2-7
TGCGCCAGCAGCTTGAGCGGGGACAGGTCCTCCTACGAGCAGTACTTC
CASSLSGDRSSYEQYF
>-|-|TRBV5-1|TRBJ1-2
TGCGCCAGCAGCTATCTAAACAGGGTTTCCACCTCCTCTAACTATGGCTACACCTTC
CASSYLNRVSTSSNYGYTF
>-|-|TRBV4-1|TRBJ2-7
TGCGCCAGCAGCCAAGCAGGATCCTACGAGCAGTACTTC
CASSQAGSYEQYF
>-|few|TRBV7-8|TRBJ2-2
TGTGCCAGCAGCTTACTAGCCCTCCAGAACACCGGGGAGCTGTTTTTT
CASSLLALQNTGELFF
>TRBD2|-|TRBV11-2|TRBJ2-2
TGTGCCAGCAGCTTTTTGAGGGGAGGGACCGGGGAGCTGTTTTTT
CASSFLRGGTGELFF
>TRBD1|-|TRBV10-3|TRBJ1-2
TGTGCCATCAGTAGCAATTTTCGTTTGGGACAGAGCGAATCGTTTTCCTACACCTTC
CAISSNFRLGQSESFSYTF
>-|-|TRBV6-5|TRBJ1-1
TGTGCCAGCAGAATGTCGCTGGAGAACACTGAAGCTTTCTTT
CASRMSLENTEAFF
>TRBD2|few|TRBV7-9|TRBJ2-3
TGTGCCAGCAGCCCAAGACTAGCGGCAACAGATACGCAGTATTTT
CASSPRLAATDTQYF
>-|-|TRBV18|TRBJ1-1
TGTGCCAGCTCATCGGGGAGTCCCACTGAAGCTTTCTTT
CASSSGSPTEAFF
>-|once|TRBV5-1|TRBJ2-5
TGCGCCAGCAGCTTATCCACAGGCTACCAAGAGACCCAGTACTTC
CASSLSTGYQETQYF
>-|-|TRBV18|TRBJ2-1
TGTGCCAGCTCACCACCGTCCAGGAGTTCCTACAATGAGCAGTTCTTC
CASSPPSRSSYNEQFF
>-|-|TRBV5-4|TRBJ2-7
TGTGCCAGCAGTTCAGGATCGGGGGAATCCTACGAGCAGTACTTC
CASSSGSGESYEQYF
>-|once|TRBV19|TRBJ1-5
TGTGCCAGTAGTACGTATGGGGGGCGCGGTCAGCCCCAGCATTTT
CASSTYGGRGQPQHF
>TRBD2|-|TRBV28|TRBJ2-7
TGTGCCAGCAGTTTAACGGGGGGGCGGCACGAGCAGTACTTC
CASSLTGGRHEQYF
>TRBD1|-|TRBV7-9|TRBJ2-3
TGTGCCAGCAGCTGGGACAGGGGGTATGATACGCAGTATTTT
CASSWDRGYDTQYF
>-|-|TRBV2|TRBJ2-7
TGTGCCAGCAGAAGGACCCAGGCCTCCGAGCAGTACTTC
CASRRTQASEQYF
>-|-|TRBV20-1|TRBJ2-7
TGCAGTGCCCGATTGGGATACGAGCAGTACTTC
CSARLGYEQYF
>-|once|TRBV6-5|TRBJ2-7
TGTGCCAGCAGTTACGACAGCGGAAGAATCTACGAGCAGTACTTC
CASSYDSGRIYEQYF
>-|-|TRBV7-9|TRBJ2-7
TGTGCCAGCAGCTTAGGTGGTAGGACCCTTGAGCAGTACTTC
CASSLGGRTLEQYF
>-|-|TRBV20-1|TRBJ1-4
TGCAGTGCTAGTCAACCCGAACTTAATGAAAAACTGTTTTTT
CSASQPELNEKLFF
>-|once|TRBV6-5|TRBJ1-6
TGTGCCAGCAGTTACTCGACAGCCTATAATTCACCCCTCCACTTT
CASSYSTAYNSPLHF
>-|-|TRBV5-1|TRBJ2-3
TGCGCCAGCAGTGGAGGATTCGCAGATACGCAGTATTTT
CASSGGFADTQYF
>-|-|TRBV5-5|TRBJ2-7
TGTGCCAGTAGCAAGACAGTTGCAGTCTACGAGCAGTACTTC
CASSKTVAVYEQYF
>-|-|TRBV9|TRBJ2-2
TGTGCCAGCAGCGTAGAAAGGGGCCTATACACCGGGGAGCTGTTTTTT
CASSVERGLYTGELFF
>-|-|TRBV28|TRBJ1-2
TGTGCCAGCAGTTTATCCGGGGCCGCCCTTCTAGGCTACACCTTC
CASSLSGAALLGYTF
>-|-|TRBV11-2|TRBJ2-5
TGTGCCAGCAGCTCTACGAAGGCCGGGACACAAGAGACCCAGTACTTC
CASSSTKAGTQETQYF
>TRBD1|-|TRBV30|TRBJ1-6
TGTGCCTGTGAGGGGGCTCCCTGGAATTCACCCCTCCACTTT
CACEGAPWNSPLHF
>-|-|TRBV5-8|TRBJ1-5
TGTGCCAGCAGCTTCTTCCGGGACAGCAATCAGCCCCAGCATTTT
CASSFFRDSNQPQHF
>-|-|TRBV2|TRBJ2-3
TGTGCCAGCAGGCAGGGGACAGATACGCAGTATTTT
CASRQGTDTQYF
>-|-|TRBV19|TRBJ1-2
TGTGCCAGTAATTTGGGTGCCGGGGATGGCTACACCTTC
CASNLGAGDGYTF
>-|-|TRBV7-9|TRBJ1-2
TGTGCCAGCAGCTTAATCGACAGTAAGCGCTACACCTTC
CASSLIDSKRYTF
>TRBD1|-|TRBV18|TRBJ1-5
TGTGCCAGCTCACCTGTCCGGACAGGGGTCAGTCAGCCCCAGCATTTT
CASSPVRTGVSQPQHF